The 22 T cell receptor beta chains below all came from one sample that was sequenced in a study of cytomegalovirus exposure and HLA in healthy donors. It was with 60 Vbeta and 13 Jbeta primers that the PCR ran. The assay was immunoSEQ multiplex PCR, and TCRdb's table has in-frame clones only and misses some. Among about 110,000 clones listed, 76% were seen once. Input material: PBMCs. The source is a man aged 30 to 39 in good health and CMV-seropositive.

This chain connects TRBV5-6 to TRBJ1-2, with D uncertain. CDR3 length equals 12 residues. V lost 0 bases and J 4 bases, leaving 4 bases between the germline ends. Germline V gene lookup returns CDR1 SGHDT and CDR2 YYEEEE. The CDR3 spells CASSLAGYGYTF. CDR3 DNA: TGTGCCAGCAGCTTGGCAGGCTATGGCTACACCTTC.

V is TRBV27 and J is TRBJ2-3; 10 nucleotides line up with TRBD2. The ends lost 7 bases at V and 2 bases at J; junction bases unmatched: 3. Per germline, CDR1 MNHEY and CDR2 SMNVEV (reference sequence). The CDR3 has 14 residues. The CDR3 nucleotides read TGTGCCAGCACTACTAGCGGGGTCACAGATACGCAGTATTTT. Translating it yields CASTTSGVTDTQYF.

The chain carries TRBV5-1 and TRBJ1-2; D gene unclear. Between the trimmed V and J ends, which lost 0 bases and 0 bases, there was a span of 6 bases. This CDR3 spans 14 amino acids. CDR1 is SGHRS and CDR2 is YFSETQ in the germline V gene. CDR3 sequence (DNA): TGCGCCAGCAGCTTGGTGCCAGCTAACTATGGCTACACCTTC. Protein: CASSLVPANYGYTF.

The chain combines TRBV7-2 with TRBJ2-7; 8 bases agree with TRBD1. The CDR3 loop spans 14 amino acids. J lost 4 bases, V lost 4 bases, and 6 bases had no gene match. From germline, CDR1 is SGHTA and CDR2 FQGNSA. CDR3 DNA: TGTGCCAGCAGCTACGCCACAGGGGGATACGAGCAGTACTTC. It yields the protein CASSYATGGYEQYF.

This chain uses TRBV5-1 with TRBJ2-5, with 7 bases fitting TRBD1. CDR3 length equals 15 residues. The germline CDR1 and CDR2 sequences are SGHRS and YFSETQ. The V segment lost 4 bases and the J segment 3 bases; nucleotides outside the gene matches: 9. The CDR3 DNA reads as TGCGCCAGCAGCGTTCTATCCGGGACAGAAGAGACCCAGTACTTC. Protein sequence: CASSVLSGTEETQYF. The full variable domain, with the rest looked up from reference TRBV5-1 and TRBJ2-5, is KAGVTQTPRYLIKTRGQQVTLSCSPISGHRSVSWYQQTPGQGLQFLFEYFSETQRNKGNFPGRFSGRQFSNSRSEMNVSTLELGDSALYLCASSVLSGTEETQYFGPGTRLLVL.

CDR3 sequence: CASSLEGTANTEAFF. CDR3 sequence (DNA): TGTGCCAGCAGCTTAGAGGGGACAGCTAACACTGAAGCTTTCTTT. This sequence joins TRBV7-2 and TRBJ1-1; TRBD1 aligns across 7 bases. CDR1 SGHTA and CDR2 FQGNSA come from the germline V gene. The CDR3 has 15 residues. Trimming took 1 base from V and 2 from J; bases not matched to a gene: 4.

The rearrangement joins TRBV29-1 to TRBJ2-3; D uncertain. This CDR3 contains 12 residues. The germline CDR1 and CDR2 sequences are SQVTM and ANQGSEA. V was pared by 6 bases and J by 0 bases, with 7 bases between. CDR3: CSVETSTDTQYF. CDR3 DNA: TGCAGCGTCGAAACTAGCACAGATACGCAGTATTTT.

The chain combines TRBV7-9 with TRBJ2-3, with 9 bases aligning to TRBD2. Germline loops: CDR1 SEHNR, CDR2 FQNEAQ (reference sequence). The CDR3 loop spans 18 amino acids. Trimming cost V 0 bases and J 7 bases; bases outside gene matches: 14. CDR3 protein: CASSLARGSGGPTHTQYF. The DNA of the CDR3 is TGTGCCAGCAGCTTAGCGCGGGGTAGCGGGGGCCCCACGCATACGCAGTATTTT.

The V call is TRBV7-8, the J call TRBJ2-1; 9 positions agree with TRBD2. V trimming: 1 base; J trimming: 4 bases; junction bases outside the gene matches: 11. Germline lookup yields CDR1 SGHVS and CDR2 FQNEAQ. This CDR3 has 18 amino acids. CDR3 in DNA: TGTGCCAGCAGCTTAGGGGCAGCGGGGGGAATAAATTACAATGAGCAGTTCTTC. Translating it yields CASSLGAAGGINYNEQFF. The variable domain in full, with the rest retrieved from reference TRBV7-8 and TRBJ2-1, is GAGVSQSPRYKVAKRGQDVALRCDPISGHVSLFWYQQALGQGPEFLTYFQNEAQLDKSGLPSDRFFAERPEGSVSTLKIQRTQQEDSAVYLCASSLGAAGGINYNEQFFGPGTRLTVL.

The chain uses TRBV15 and TRBJ2-4, with 7 nucleotides matching TRBD2. The V gene's germline CDR1 is LNHNV and CDR2 YYDKDF (reference sequence). The CDR3 has 12 residues. Trimming at V came to 5 bases and at J to 14 bases, leaving 9 bases not matched to a gene. Here the CDR3 reads CATSPQGGLKYF. Written as DNA, the CDR3 is TGTGCCACCAGCCCCCAGGGAGGGCTTAAGTACTTC. The full variable domain, completed using reference TRBV15 and TRBJ2-4, is DAMVIQNPRYQVTQFGKPVTLSCSQTLNHNVMYWYQQKSSQAPKLLFHYYDKDFNNEADTPDNFQSRRPNTSFCFLDIRSPGLGDTAMYLCATSPQGGLKYFGAGTRLSVL.

The J gene is TRBJ2-3, the V gene TRBV5-4, with 7 bases that match TRBD2. With V trimmed by 5 bases and J by 3 bases, 12 bases remained unmatched. The V gene's germline CDR1 is SGHNT and CDR2 YYREEE (reference sequence). The CDR3 covers 16 residues. The CDR3 spells CASREAERGGTDTQYF. The CDR3 DNA follows: TGTGCCAGCAGGGAGGCTGAGCGGGGAGGGACAGATACGCAGTATTTT.

The chain carries TRBV9 and TRBJ2-1; 8 nucleotides agree with TRBD1. This CDR3 spans 15 amino acids. Germline assignment: CDR1 SGDLS and CDR2 YYNGEE. V lost 0 bases to trimming and J lost 4 bases; unmatched junction nucleotides: 3. CDR3 DNA: TGTGCCAGCAGCGTAGACAGGGGGAGATACAATGAGCAGTTCTTC. Translation: CASSVDRGRYNEQFF.

This clone turned up a few times. This sequence joins TRBV4-3 and TRBJ2-3; D not certain. The CDR3 contains 15 residues. V was shortened by 3 bases and J by 2 bases, with 12 bases between the two germline ends. Germline lookup yields CDR1 LGHNA and CDR2 YSLEER. The CDR3 coding sequence is TGCGCCAGCAGCCATAGCAGAGAATCCACAGATACGCAGTATTTT. Translation gives CASSHSRESTDTQYF.

V usage is TRBV28 and J usage is TRBJ2-3; 8 bases align to TRBD1. Germline V gene sequence: CDR1 MDHEN, CDR2 SYDVKM. The CDR3 is made up of 16 amino acids. V trimming: 8 bases; J trimming: 8 bases; junction bases outside the gene matches: 18. The DNA of the CDR3 is TGTGCCAGCGGCCCAGGACAGGGTCTTGGCACGGGTACGCAGTATTTT. It specifies CASGPGQGLGTGTQYF.

The chain is built from TRBV6-5 and TRBJ1-6; D is perhaps TRBD1 (6 bases). The CDR3 spans 15 residues. V gave up 0 bases and J gave up 7 bases, with 10 bases separating them. The germline V gene encodes CDR1 MNHEY and CDR2 SVGAGI. CDR3 sequence: CASSYSFDRNSPLHF. DNA for the CDR3: TGTGCCAGCAGTTACTCTTTTGACAGGAATTCACCCCTCCACTTT.

The rearrangement uses TRBV30 and TRBJ2-1; 7 bases match TRBD2. The V segment lost 5 bases and the J segment 8 bases; nucleotides outside the gene matches: 12. Looked up from germline, CDR1 is GTSNPN and CDR2 is SVGIG (reference sequence). The CDR3 has 14 amino acids. This CDR3 reads CAWGTSAGRDEQFF. CDR3 in DNA: TGTGCCTGGGGGACCTCAGCGGGGCGGGATGAGCAGTTCTTC.

This clone was detected a few times. CDR3 sequence (DNA): TGTGCCAGCACCTCTCGAGGGGGGGCAGATACGCAGTATTTT. Translating gives CASTSRGGADTQYF. This chain connects TRBV6-5 to TRBJ2-3, with D possibly matching TRBD2 (7 bases). The CDR3 totals 14 residues. V was clipped by 7 bases and J by 4 bases, with 15 bases between them. Germline CDR1 MNHEY, CDR2 SVGAGI.

The rearrangement links TRBV2 to TRBJ2-7; D perhaps matches TRBD2 (6 bases). In germline, CDR1 is SNHLY, CDR2 FYNNEI. V was clipped by 2 bases and J by 12 bases, with 17 bases between them. CDR3 length: 13 amino acids. DNA for the CDR3: TGTGCCAGCAGTGAATTCACGGGACTCCCAGGGTACTTC. This translates into CASSEFTGLPGYF.

This rearrangement joins TRBV4-3 to TRBJ2-2; tentative D call: TRBD1 (5 bases). CDR3 length: 14 amino acids. Deletions cut 1 base from V and 4 bases from J, with 7 bases between. The germline CDR1 and CDR2 sequences are LGHNA and YSLEER. The CDR3 DNA reads as TGCGCCAGCAGCCAAGGACAGACCACCGGGGAGCTGTTTTTT. Translation: CASSQGQTTGELFF.

V gene TRBV29-1 combines with J gene TRBJ2-5, with 7 bases lining up with TRBD1. The CDR3 runs to 12 residues. CDR1 is SQVTM, CDR2 ANQGSEA, per germline. With 7 bases clipped from V and 5 bases from J, the junction kept 7 bases outside the gene matches. In DNA form, the CDR3 reads TGCAGCGGACGACAGGGCCGGGAGACCCAGTACTTC. Translation: CSGRQGRETQYF. The full variable domain, in which reference TRBV29-1 and TRBJ2-5 provide the parts outside the CDR3, is SAVISQKPSRDICQRGTSLTIQCQVDSQVTMMFWYRQQPGQSLTLIATANQGSEATYESGFVIDKFPISRPNLTFSTLTVSNMSPEDSSIYLCSGRQGRETQYFGPGTRLLVL.

The chain has TRBV7-2 and TRBJ1-5; maybe TRBD1 (6 bases). Trimming left V 6 bases short and J 3 bases short, with 12 bases between. The CDR3 is 14 amino acids. CDR1 is SGHTA, CDR2 FQGNSA, per germline. The CDR3 region is CASRHTGNNQPQHF. CDR3 nucleotides: TGTGCCAGCAGACACACAGGGAACAATCAGCCCCAGCATTTT.

This rearrangement joins TRBV5-8 to TRBJ2-1; the match to TRBD1 covers 10 bases. CDR1 is SGHTS, CDR2 YDEGEE, per germline. The CDR3 runs 15 residues. The trim removed 4 bases at V and 6 bases at J, leaving 7 bases unmatched. The CDR3 nucleotides read TGTGCCAGCAGCCCCGGGACAGGGGCCCTCAATGAGCAGTTCTTC. Translating gives CASSPGTGALNEQFF.